The 28 T cell receptor beta chains reported below all come from one sample, sequenced in a study of shared clonotypes between healthy human individuals. The assay was immunoSEQ multiplex PCR, and TCRdb's table has in-frame clones only and misses some. Among over 2 million clones listed, around 92% were seen once. The sequenced sample was naive CD4+ T cells from PBMCs. Subset noted: CD45RA+ positively selected. The receptor source for this set is a man aged 18 to 30 in good health. Some clones in this sample may be carry-over from other donors' samples.

The chain employs TRBV4-1 and TRBJ2-1; D gene unclear. The germline V and J ends were trimmed by 1 base and 6 bases, with 13 bases remaining between them. This CDR3 is built from 15 residues. Per germline, CDR1 MGHRA and CDR2 YSYEKL. The chain's CDR3 is CASSQVSGLLNEQFF. In DNA, the CDR3 is TGCGCCAGCAGCCAAGTCTCGGGTCTTCTCAATGAGCAGTTCTTC.

This clone occurred once. The same CDR3 also results from other DNA sequences found in this sample. The gene calls are TRBV7-2 and TRBJ2-7; D unresolved. Deletions cut 2 bases from V and 0 bases from J, with 8 bases between. Germline assignment: CDR1 SGHTA and CDR2 FQGNSA. This CDR3 has 14 amino acids. The CDR3 region has the DNA TGTGCCAGCAGCTTATTGGGATCCTCCTACGAGCAGTACTTC. This codes for CASSLLGSSYEQYF.

The genes are TRBV11-2 and TRBJ2-5; 9 nucleotides agree with TRBD2. The CDR3 length is 15 residues. V was clipped by 1 base and J by 5 bases; unmatched bases: 5. Germline V gene data show CDR1 as SGHAT and CDR2 as FQNNGV. In DNA form, the CDR3 reads TGTGCCAGCAGCTTAGGGGGGACTAGCTTTGAGACCCAGTACTTC. As protein: CASSLGGTSFETQYF.

The rearrangement links TRBV2 to TRBJ2-1; D not resolved. The ends were cut back, 3 bases at V and 9 bases at J, with 21 bases in the middle. The germline V gene has CDR1 SNHLY and CDR2 FYNNEI. The CDR3 runs to 16 residues. The CDR3 reads CASSDRPPVVWREQFF. DNA of the CDR3: TGTGCCAGCAGTGACCGTCCTCCCGTTGTCTGGCGTGAGCAGTTCTTC.

V is TRBV4-2 and J is TRBJ2-1, with TRBD1 as a possible D gene (5 bases). The V end lost 0 bases, the J end lost 0 bases, and 9 bases lay between the germline ends. CDR3 length equals 16 residues. Germline-derived CDR1 and CDR2 are LGHNA and YNFKEQ. The CDR3 sequence: CASSQDGRGSYNEQFF. The CDR3 nucleotides read TGTGCCAGCAGCCAAGATGGTAGGGGCTCCTACAATGAGCAGTTCTTC.

This chain connects TRBV18 to TRBJ2-1; D is uncertain. CDR3 length: 15 amino acids. V shed 3 bases and J shed 8 bases, with 17 bases lying between them. The V gene's germline CDR1 is KGHSH and CDR2 LQKENI. The CDR3 region is CASSPSGSSTDEQFF. DNA for the CDR3: TGTGCCAGCTCACCGTCGGGTTCCTCTACCGATGAGCAGTTCTTC.

This chain connects TRBV28 to TRBJ2-2; 8 bases agree with TRBD1. V gave up 2 bases and J gave up 5 bases; unmatched junction bases: 1. Per germline, CDR1 MDHEN and CDR2 SYDVKM. The CDR3 sequence is 14 residues long. DNA for the CDR3: TGTGCCAGCAGTTTAACAGGGGGGACCGGGGAGCTGTTTTTT. Residues: CASSLTGGTGELFF. Full variable domain (outside the CDR3, taken from reference TRBV28 and TRBJ2-2): DVKVTQSSRYLVKRTGEKVFLECVQDMDHENMFWYRQDPGLGLRLIYFSYDVKMKEKGDIPEGYSVSREKKERFSLILESASTNQTSMYLCASSLTGGTGELFFGEGSRLTVL.

The chain combines TRBV5-1 with TRBJ2-7, with D possibly TRBD1 on 5 matching bases. CDR1 SGHRS and CDR2 YFSETQ come from the germline V gene. Deletions cut 8 bases from V and 4 bases from J, with 10 bases between. This CDR3 has 11 amino acids. The CDR3: CASQTDYEQYF. CDR3 bases: TGCGCCAGTCAGACAGATTACGAGCAGTACTTC.

The rearrangement uses TRBV6-1 and TRBJ2-1; TRBD2 agrees at 8 bases. CDR1 is MNHNS and CDR2 is SASEGT in the germline V gene. After removal of 3 bases from V and 8 bases from J, the junction contained 12 bases not matched to a gene. The CDR3 contains 16 residues. CDR3 residues: CASSDGGAYRVDEQFF. The CDR3 region has the DNA TGTGCCAGCAGTGACGGGGGGGCGTACAGGGTCGATGAGCAGTTCTTC.

Comment on this clone: The junction departs from germline at one end; a sequencing error may be responsible. V usage is TRBV11-2 and J usage is TRBJ2-3, with D possibly TRBD2 on 6 matching bases. The CDR3 spans 13 residues. The germline V gene encodes CDR1 SGHAT and CDR2 FQNNGV. CDR3 residues: CASSSGGWAGSHF. The DNA of the CDR3 is TGTGCCAGCAGCTCAGGAGGTTGGGCGGGAAGCCATTTT.

V gene TRBV28 combines with J gene TRBJ2-4; D may be TRBD1 or TRBD2 (5 bases each). The CDR3 length is 18 residues. CDR1 MDHEN and CDR2 SYDVKM come from the germline V gene. Trimming removed 2 bases from V and 0 bases from J, with 17 bases in between. The CDR3 DNA reads as TGTGCCAGCAGTTTAGTAGACAGTGGGACCCTAGCCAAAAACATTCAGTACTTC. Protein: CASSLVDSGTLAKNIQYF.

This rearrangement joins TRBV28 to TRBJ2-1; D tentatively reads TRBD1 or TRBD2 (5 bases each). CDR1 and CDR2 (germline): MDHEN, SYDVKM. This CDR3 has 15 amino acids. V was shortened by 5 bases and J by 4 bases, with 15 bases between the two germline ends. The CDR3 is CASSLAGTVYNEQFF. The CDR3 DNA is TGTGCCAGCAGTCTCGCCGGGACGGTGTACAATGAGCAGTTCTTC.

This chain connects TRBV14 to TRBJ2-5; no definite D call. Trimming removed 5 bases from V and 5 bases from J, with 6 bases in between. This CDR3 comprises 11 residues. Per the germline V gene, CDR1 is SGHDN and CDR2 is FVKESK. CDR3 sequence reads: CASSLHETQYF. The CDR3 region has the DNA TGTGCCAGCAGCTTGCACGAGACCCAGTACTTC.

The genes are TRBV10-1 and TRBJ2-2, with D maybe TRBD1 (6 bases). The germline gives CDR1 WNHNN, CDR2 SYGVQD (reference sequence). Trimming removed 3 bases from V and 6 bases from J, with 23 bases in between. CDR3 length: 18 residues. CDR3 residues: CASSDPGTNQTRPGELFF. The CDR3 DNA sequence: TGCGCCAGCAGTGACCCCGGGACAAACCAAACTCGGCCCGGGGAGCTGTTTTTT.

This clone was detected only once. J is TRBJ1-5 and V is TRBV30, with D possibly TRBD1 on 6 matching bases. Trimming left V 2 bases short and J 2 bases short, with 13 bases between. The germline V gene has CDR1 GTSNPN and CDR2 SVGIG (reference sequence). The CDR3 consists of 15 residues. The CDR3 is CAWSSGAGGNQPQHF. The DNA of the CDR3 is TGTGCCTGGAGTTCGGGGGCCGGGGGCAATCAGCCCCAGCATTTT.

This clone has just one count. V and J are TRBV5-1 and TRBJ2-3; D call uncertain. CDR1 is SGHRS and CDR2 is YFSETQ in the germline V gene. CDR3 length: 15 residues. V was shortened by 0 bases and J by 5 bases, with 13 bases between the two germline ends. CDR3 in DNA: TGCGCCAGCAGCTTGGCAGGTTCTTCCGGAGATACGCAGTATTTT. Amino acid sequence: CASSLAGSSGDTQYF.

Turning to this clone: Other DNA sequences of this sample code for an identical CDR3. The chain carries TRBV9 and TRBJ2-7; 9 positions agree with TRBD2. The J segment lost 0 bases and the V segment lost 0 bases, leaving 1 base of the junction unmatched. Germline V gene lookup returns CDR1 SGDLS and CDR2 YYNGEE. The CDR3 is 15 residues long. As DNA, the CDR3 is TGTGCCAGCAGCGTAGCGACTAGCGGCTCCTACGAGCAGTACTTC. This codes for CASSVATSGSYEQYF.

V and J are TRBV28 and TRBJ1-5; the D is unclear. This CDR3 is built from 13 residues. V lost 7 bases to trimming and J lost 5 bases, with 12 bases between them. Germline loops: CDR1 MDHEN, CDR2 SYDVKM. The CDR3: CASTRYDHQPQHF. The CDR3 region has the DNA TGTGCCAGCACCCGATATGACCATCAGCCCCAGCATTTT.

The genes are TRBV7-3 and TRBJ2-2; 7 positions agree with TRBD1. Germline lookup yields CDR1 SGHTA and CDR2 FQGTGA. The CDR3 length is 16 residues. With V trimmed by 6 bases and J by 0 bases, 7 bases remained unmatched. CDR3 residues: CASRNPGTANTGELFF. DNA for the CDR3: TGTGCCAGCAGGAACCCCGGGACAGCGAACACCGGGGAGCTGTTTTTT.

The genes are TRBV19 and TRBJ2-2; 14 positions agree with TRBD2. The CDR3 contains 18 residues. Germline CDR1 reads LNHDA; CDR2 reads SQIVND (reference sequence). V lost 2 bases to trimming and J lost 0 bases; unmatched junction nucleotides: 2. The CDR3 region has the DNA TGTGCCAGTAGTATACTGGGACTAGCGGGAGCGAACACCGGGGAGCTGTTTTTT. It is translated as CASSILGLAGANTGELFF.

This chain links TRBV6-5 with TRBJ2-3; the match to TRBD2 covers 7 bases. V shed 6 bases, J shed 1 base, and the junction held 7 bases outside the gene matches. The CDR3 is made up of 15 amino acids. CDR1 MNHEY and CDR2 SVGAGI come from the germline V gene. The CDR3 spells CASSSPGGRTDTQYF. CDR3 sequence (DNA): TGTGCCAGCAGCTCCCCGGGGGGACGCACAGATACGCAGTATTTT.

This chain links TRBV5-6 with TRBJ2-7; tentative D call: TRBD2 (5 bases). The CDR3 contains 17 residues. CDR1 and CDR2 (germline): SGHDT, YYEEEE. V was pared by 3 bases and J by 1 base, with 20 bases between. CDR3 sequence reads: CASSSLGGRQRSYEQYF. Here the CDR3 DNA reads TGTGCCAGCAGCTCCCTAGGAGGCAGGCAGAGATCCTACGAGCAGTACTTC.

V usage is TRBV28 and J usage is TRBJ1-2; 7 bases line up with TRBD1. Unmatched junction bases numbered 6, after V lost 7 bases and J lost 4 bases. CDR3 length: 13 residues. Germline V gene data show CDR1 as MDHEN and CDR2 as SYDVKM. CDR3 protein: CASTPGQPYGYTF. The CDR3 nucleotides read TGTGCCAGCACTCCGGGACAGCCCTATGGCTACACCTTC.

CDR3 sequence reads: CASSFGDPANEKLFF. CDR3 nucleotide sequence: TGCGCCAGCAGCTTTGGGGACCCAGCTAATGAAAAACTGTTTTTT. The chain carries TRBV5-1 and TRBJ1-4; tentative D call: TRBD1 (5 bases). Germline V gene sequence: CDR1 SGHRS, CDR2 YFSETQ. V was cut by 2 bases and J by 3 bases, with 11 bases left in between. CDR3 length: 15 amino acids.

J is TRBJ1-2 and V is TRBV21-1; the table assigns TRBD1, which was not confirmed against the DNA. TRBV21-1 is a documented pseudogene. CDR3 length equals 14 residues. CDR3 coding DNA: TGTGCCAGCAGAACAAAGGGGCGAGACTATGGCTACACCTTC. It specifies CASRTKGRDYGYTF.

V gene TRBV28 combines with J gene TRBJ1-2; possibly TRBD1 for D (5 bases). The germline gives CDR1 MDHEN, CDR2 SYDVKM. The CDR3 contains 15 residues. With 8 bases removed from V and 2 bases from J, the gap between germline ends came to 18 bases. The CDR3 region has the DNA TGTGCCAGCCGAAGGGACGGAGGGCTGAACTATGGCTACACCTTC. It yields the protein CASRRDGGLNYGYTF.

A note on this clone: This same CDR3 is encoded by further DNA sequences in the sample. The rearrangement joins TRBV5-4 to TRBJ1-2; D is ambiguous. This CDR3 is built from 13 residues. V lost 1 base and J 0 bases, leaving 4 bases between the germline ends. Looked up from germline, CDR1 is SGHNT and CDR2 is YYREEE (reference sequence). CDR3 DNA: TGTGCCAGCAGCTTGACAGCTAACTATGGCTACACCTTC. Its protein is CASSLTANYGYTF.

J is TRBJ1-2 and V is TRBV5-5; possibly TRBD1 for D (5 bases). Germline V lookup: CDR1 SGHKS, CDR2 YYEKEE (reference sequence). CDR3 length: 16 residues. Trimming stripped 2 bases from V and 4 bases from J, with 18 bases between. The CDR3 sequence is CASSFLLARGLYGYTF. The CDR3 bases are TGTGCCAGCAGCTTTCTTCTTGCTCGGGGACTCTATGGCTACACCTTC. The full variable domain, with the rest looked up from reference TRBV5-5 and TRBJ1-2, is DAGVTQSPTHLIKTRGQQVTLRCSPISGHKSVSWYQQVLGQGPQFIFQYYEKEERGRGNFPDRFSARQFPNYSSELNVNALLLGDSALYLCASSFLLARGLYGYTFGSGTRLTVV.